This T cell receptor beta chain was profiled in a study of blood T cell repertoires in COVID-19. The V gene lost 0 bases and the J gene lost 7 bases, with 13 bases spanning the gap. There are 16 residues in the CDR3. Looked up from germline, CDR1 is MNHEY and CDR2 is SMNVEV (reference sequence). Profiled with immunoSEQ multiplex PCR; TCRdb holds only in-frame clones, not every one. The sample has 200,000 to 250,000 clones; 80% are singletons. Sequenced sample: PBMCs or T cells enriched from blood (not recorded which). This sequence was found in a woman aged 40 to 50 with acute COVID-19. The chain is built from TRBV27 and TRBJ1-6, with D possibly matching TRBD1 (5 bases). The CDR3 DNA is TGTGCCAGCAGTTTATCCCCACAGGCGGTAAATTCACCCCTCCACTTT. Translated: CASSLSPQAVNSPLHF.